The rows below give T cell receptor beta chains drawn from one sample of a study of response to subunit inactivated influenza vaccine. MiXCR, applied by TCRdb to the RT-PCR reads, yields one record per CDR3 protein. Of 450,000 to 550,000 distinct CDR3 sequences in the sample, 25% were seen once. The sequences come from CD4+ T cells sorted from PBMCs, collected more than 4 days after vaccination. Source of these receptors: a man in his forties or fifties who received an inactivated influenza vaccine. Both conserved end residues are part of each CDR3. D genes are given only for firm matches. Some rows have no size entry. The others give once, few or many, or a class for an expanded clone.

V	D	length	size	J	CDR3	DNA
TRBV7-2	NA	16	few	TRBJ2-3	CASSFLAPEGADTQYF	TGTGCCAGCAGCTTCTTAGCGCCGGAGGGGGCAGATACGCAGTATTTT
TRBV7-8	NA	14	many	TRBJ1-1	CASSRRGEYTEAFF	TGTGCCAGCAGCCGCCGGGGGGAGTACACTGAAGCTTTCTTT
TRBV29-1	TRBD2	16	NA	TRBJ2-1	CSVGELAGGSYNEQFF	TGCAGCGTCGGAGAGCTAGCGGGGGGCTCCTACAATGAGCAGTTCTTC
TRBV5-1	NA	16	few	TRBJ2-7	CASSWIPRAGNGEQYF	TGCGCCAGCAGCTGGATACCTCGGGCAGGGAACGGCGAGCAGTACTTC
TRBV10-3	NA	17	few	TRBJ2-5	CAISESGNSADIETQYF	TGTGCCATCAGTGAGTCAGGGAACTCGGCTGATATAGAGACCCAGTACTTC
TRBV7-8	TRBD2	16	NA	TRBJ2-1	CASSSNPSGRRNEQFF	TGTGCCAGCAGCTCCAACCCTAGCGGCAGGAGGAATGAGCAGTTCTTC
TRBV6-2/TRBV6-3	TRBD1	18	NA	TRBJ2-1	CASSYPGTGLEGYNEQFF	TGTGCCAGCAGTTACCCCGGGACAGGTCTCGAGGGTTACAATGAGCAGTTCTTC
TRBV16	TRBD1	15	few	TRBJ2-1	CASSHMTGSYNEQFF	TGTGCCAGCAGCCACATGACAGGGTCCTACAATGAGCAGTTCTTC
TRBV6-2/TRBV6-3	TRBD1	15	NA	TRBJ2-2	CASSRTGTTTGELFF	TGTGCCAGCAGCCGGACAGGAACCACCACCGGGGAGCTGTTTTTT
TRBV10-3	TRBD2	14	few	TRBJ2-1	CAIRERESYNEQFF	TGTGCCATCAGGGAGCGGGAGAGTTACAATGAGCAGTTCTTC
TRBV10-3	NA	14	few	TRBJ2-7	CAIKQGTLPYEQYF	TGTGCCATCAAACAAGGTACTCTACCTTACGAGCAGTACTTC
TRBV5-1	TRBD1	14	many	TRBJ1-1	CASSAQGANTEAFF	TGCGCCAGCAGCGCTCAGGGGGCGAACACTGAAGCTTTCTTT
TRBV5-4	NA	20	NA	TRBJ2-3	CASSLRTGGPQREGVRGQYF	TGTGCCAGCAGCTTGAGGACAGGGGGACCACAGCGGGAGGGGGTGCGGGGGCAGTATTTT
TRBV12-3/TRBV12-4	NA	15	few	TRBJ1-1	CASTTPGLMNTEAFF	TGTGCCAGCACTACCCCGGGACTGATGAACACTGAAGCTTTCTTT
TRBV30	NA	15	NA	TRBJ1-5	CAWSVSGPSLRPQHF	TGTGCCTGGAGTGTATCGGGACCGTCGTTACGGCCCCAGCATTTT
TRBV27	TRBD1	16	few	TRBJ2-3	CASSPHMGQGTDTQYF	TGTGCCAGCAGTCCTCATATGGGACAGGGGACAGATACGCAGTATTTT
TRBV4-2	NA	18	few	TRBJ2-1	CASSQEEGPGRYHNEQFF	TGTGCCAGCAGCCAAGAGGAGGGACCGGGGCGATACCACAATGAGCAGTTCTTC
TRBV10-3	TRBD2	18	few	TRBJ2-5	CAISESLLAGGPRETQYF	TGTGCCATCAGTGAGTCCCTCTTAGCGGGAGGGCCGCGAGAGACCCAGTACTTC
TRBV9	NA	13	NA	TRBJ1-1	CASSLIPGGEAFF	TGTGCCAGCAGCCTCATACCGGGGGGTGAAGCTTTCTTT
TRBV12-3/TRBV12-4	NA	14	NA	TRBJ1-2	CASSRGTTNYGYTF	TGTGCCAGCAGTCGCGGAACAACTAACTATGGCTACACCTTC
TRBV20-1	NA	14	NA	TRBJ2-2	CSARDQGLGGELFF	TGCAGTGCTAGAGATCAGGGCTTAGGAGGGGAGCTGTTTTTT
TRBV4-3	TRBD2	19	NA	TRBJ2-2	CASSQDFWREGPGTGELFF	TGCGCCAGCAGCCAAGATTTTTGGCGGGAGGGCCCTGGCACCGGGGAGCTGTTTTTT
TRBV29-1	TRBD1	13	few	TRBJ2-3	CSAWDRITDTQYF	TGCAGCGCCTGGGACAGGATCACAGATACGCAGTATTTT
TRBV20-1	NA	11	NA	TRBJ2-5	CSANREETQYF	TGCAGTGCTAACAGGGAAGAGACCCAGTACTTC
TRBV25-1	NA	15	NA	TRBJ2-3	CASSPSRGLPDTQYF	TGTGCCAGCAGCCCTTCTCGGGGCCTTCCAGATACGCAGTATTTT
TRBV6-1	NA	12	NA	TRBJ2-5	CASRQTVGTQYF	TGTGCCAGCCGACAGACTGTGGGGACCCAGTACTTC
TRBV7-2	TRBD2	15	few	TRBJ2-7	CASSASSGGLYEQYF	TGTGCCAGCAGCGCAAGTAGCGGGGGGTTATACGAGCAGTACTTC
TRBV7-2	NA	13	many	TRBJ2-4	CASSPGTANIQYF	TGTGCCAGCAGCCCAGGGACGGCGAACATTCAGTACTTC
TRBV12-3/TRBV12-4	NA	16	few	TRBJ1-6	CASSFSAQVVGSPLHF	TGTGCCAGCAGTTTCAGTGCACAGGTTGTTGGTTCACCCCTCCACTTT
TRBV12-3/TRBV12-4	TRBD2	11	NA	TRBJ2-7	CASSMGGEQYF	TGTGCCAGCAGTATGGGGGGGGAGCAGTACTTC